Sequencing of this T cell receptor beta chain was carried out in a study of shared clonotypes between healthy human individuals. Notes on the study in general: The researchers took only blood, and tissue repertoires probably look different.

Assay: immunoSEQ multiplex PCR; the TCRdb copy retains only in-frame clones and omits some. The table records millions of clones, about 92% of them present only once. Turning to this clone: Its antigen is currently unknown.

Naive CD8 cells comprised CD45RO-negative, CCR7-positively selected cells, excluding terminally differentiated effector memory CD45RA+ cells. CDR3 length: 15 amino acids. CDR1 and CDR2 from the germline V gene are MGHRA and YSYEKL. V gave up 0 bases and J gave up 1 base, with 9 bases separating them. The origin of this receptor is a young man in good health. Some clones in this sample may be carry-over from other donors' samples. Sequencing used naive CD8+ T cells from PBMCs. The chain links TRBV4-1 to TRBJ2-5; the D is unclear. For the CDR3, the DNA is TGCGCCAGCAGCCAAGACGAAGGTCCCCAAGAGACCCAGTACTTC. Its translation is CASSQDEGPQETQYF.